A single sample gave rise to the 23 T cell receptor beta chains below, sequenced in a study of T cells in pancreatic ductal adenocarcinoma. The selected patients with pancreatic ductal adenocarcinoma had surgery but no neoadjuvant therapy. Sequenced by immunoSEQ multiplex PCR; TCRdb stores in-frame clones only, minus some. Here the sample spans 8,500 to 9,500 clones, roughly 89% being singletons. Sequenced sample: PBMCs. All receptors come from a human donor with pancreatic ductal adenocarcinoma.

CDR3 region: CASSQDLGRGETDTQYF. Written as DNA, the CDR3 is TGCGCCAGCAGCCAAGATCTCGGCAGGGGGGAGACAGATACGCAGTATTTT. The chain is built from TRBV4-3 and TRBJ2-3; weak D call: TRBD1 (7 bases). The CDR3 totals 17 residues. CDR1 LGHNA and CDR2 YSLEER come from the germline V gene. Trimming took 0 bases from V and 3 from J, leaving 16 bases between them.

J is TRBJ1-1 and V is TRBV13; D might be TRBD1 (6 bases). Trimming cost V 5 bases and J 7 bases, with 14 bases left between them. The CDR3 is 13 amino acids. The germline gives CDR1 PRHDT, CDR2 FYEKMQ (reference sequence). The CDR3 protein is CASSRGQNSEAFF. CDR3 in DNA: TGTGCCAGCAGCCGTGGACAGAATAGTGAAGCTTTCTTT. Full variable domain (rest looked up from reference TRBV13 and TRBJ1-1): AAGVIQSPRHLIKEKRETATLKCYPIPRHDTVYWYQQGPGQDPQFLISFYEKMQSDKGSIPDRFSAQQFSDYHSELNMSSLELGDSALYFCASSRGQNSEAFFGQGTRLTVV.

The rearrangement uses TRBV7-2 and TRBJ2-1, with D possibly TRBD1 on 5 matching bases. The ends were cut back, 0 bases at V and 9 bases at J, with 6 bases in the middle. The germline CDR1 and CDR2 sequences are SGHTA and FQGNSA. The CDR3 is 12 amino acids. Written as DNA, the CDR3 is TGTGCCAGCAGCTTAGCTAGGGGTGAGCAGTTCTTC. It yields the protein CASSLARGEQFF.

The chain employs TRBV7-6 and TRBJ2-6, with D uncertain. The CDR3 runs to 16 residues. V was shortened by 5 bases and J by 4 bases, with 15 bases between the two germline ends. In germline, CDR1 is SGHVS, CDR2 FNYEAQ. The CDR3 DNA is TGTGCCAGCAGCCCACCGGTATTTCGGGGGGCCAACGTCCTGACTTTC. Its translation is CASSPPVFRGANVLTF.

The rearrangement joins TRBV28 to TRBJ1-6, with 7 bases matching TRBD1. CDR1 MDHEN and CDR2 SYDVKM come from the germline V gene. V trimming: 8 bases; J trimming: 11 bases; junction bases outside the gene matches: 12. The CDR3 totals 14 residues. In nucleotides, the CDR3 is TGTGCCAGCCGAAGACAGGGAAAGCTACCACCCCTCCACTTT. Its translation: CASRRQGKLPPLHF.

The genes are TRBV5-1 and TRBJ2-3, with 11 bases identical to TRBD2. Germline CDR1 reads SGHRS; CDR2 reads YFSETQ. V lost 5 bases and J lost 5; bases outside the gene matches: 10. The length of the CDR3 is 16 residues. The CDR3 here is CASRYRPSGGLDTQYF. CDR3 sequence (DNA): TGCGCCAGCAGGTATAGGCCTAGCGGGGGGTTAGATACGCAGTATTTT. Combining the CDR3 with reference TRBV5-1 and TRBJ2-3 gives the whole variable domain KAGVTQTPRYLIKTRGQQVTLSCSPISGHRSVSWYQQTPGQGLQFLFEYFSETQRNKGNFPGRFSGRQFSNSRSEMNVSTLELGDSALYLCASRYRPSGGLDTQYFGPGTRLTVL.

This clone was picked up one time. The chain recombines TRBV4-1 with TRBJ2-3; 10 bases are a match to TRBD2. The CDR3 covers 17 residues. V trimming: 0 bases; J trimming: 2 bases; junction bases outside the gene matches: 5. Germline V gives CDR1 MGHRA, CDR2 YSYEKL. The CDR3 DNA reads as TGCGCCAGCAGCCAAGATAGGACTAGCGGCCTCACAGATACGCAGTATTTT. Translated, it gives CASSQDRTSGLTDTQYF.

This chain connects TRBV7-9 to TRBJ2-1; tentatively, D is TRBD1 (6 bases). CDR1 and CDR2 (germline): SEHNR, FQNEAQ (reference sequence). CDR3 size: 17 residues. Trimming stripped 4 bases from V and 1 base from J, with 17 bases between. In DNA form, the CDR3 reads TGTGCCAGCAGCTCCCCCTTGGGGGCTATATCCTACAATGAGCAGTTCTTC. It encodes CASSSPLGAISYNEQFF.

The chain joins TRBV28 to TRBJ2-7, with a tentative D call TRBD2 (6 bases). The CDR3 sequence is 15 residues long. V was clipped by 3 bases and J by 2 bases, with 14 bases between them. In germline, CDR1 is MDHEN, CDR2 SYDVKM. CDR3 DNA: TGTGCCAGCAGTTTGCGCGGGAAGGCCGCCTACGAGCAGTACTTC. Amino acids: CASSLRGKAAYEQYF.

This chain uses TRBV2 with TRBJ1-2; 7 nucleotides line up with TRBD1. Unmatched junction bases numbered 5, after V lost 6 bases and J lost 1 base. CDR3 size: 14 residues. The V gene's germline CDR1 is SNHLY and CDR2 FYNNEI. CDR3 bases: TGTGCCAGCAGGGCCTACAGGGGTAACTATGGCTACACCTTC. Amino acid sequence: CASRAYRGNYGYTF.

This clone was recorded only once. This rearrangement joins TRBV2 to TRBJ1-2; D is possibly TRBD1 (5 bases). Per the germline V gene, CDR1 is SNHLY and CDR2 is FYNNEI. Trimming took off 3 bases at V and 5 bases at J, with 10 bases between the two ends. The CDR3 consists of 13 residues. CDR3: CASSERSGYGYTF. The CDR3 nucleotides are TGTGCCAGCAGTGAGAGATCAGGGTATGGCTACACCTTC.

This clone has only one observation. The V and J genes are TRBV5-1 and TRBJ1-1; no firm D call. With 2 bases removed from V and 1 base from J, the gap between germline ends came to 18 bases. CDR1 and CDR2 from the germline V gene are SGHRS and YFSETQ. CDR3 length: 17 residues. CDR3 region: CASSFSHRRDWNTEAFF. CDR3 bases: TGCGCCAGCAGCTTCTCGCATCGGAGGGATTGGAACACTGAAGCTTTCTTT.

V gene TRBV2 combines with J gene TRBJ1-2; D might be TRBD1 (6 bases). The CDR3 covers 12 residues. Trimming took off 10 bases at V and 4 bases at J, with 13 bases between the two ends. The germline V gene has CDR1 SNHLY and CDR2 FYNNEI. CDR3 in amino acids: CANYGGSYGYTF. The DNA of the CDR3 is TGTGCCAACTATGGGGGCTCCTATGGCTACACCTTC.

This rearrangement joins TRBV5-5 to TRBJ1-2; no clear D gene. Trimming removed 7 bases from V and 0 bases from J, with 16 bases in between. Germline V gives CDR1 SGHKS, CDR2 YYEKEE (reference sequence). This CDR3 region has 15 residues. The chain's CDR3 is CASLRFLGTNYGYTF. The CDR3 DNA sequence: TGTGCCAGCCTCAGGTTTCTCGGCACTAACTATGGCTACACCTTC.

The V gene is TRBV6-6, the J gene TRBJ2-7; perhaps TRBD1 as D (5 bases). V lost 6 bases and J lost 0, with 18 bases in between. The CDR3 extends over 16 amino acids. Germline V gives CDR1 MNHNY, CDR2 SVGAGI (reference sequence). CDR3 amino acids: CASRPLEQVFSYEQYF. The DNA for the CDR3 is TGTGCCAGCAGACCCCTTGAACAGGTTTTCTCCTACGAGCAGTACTTC.

The genes are TRBV2 and TRBJ2-5, with 12 bases lining up with TRBD1. The germline V gene encodes CDR1 SNHLY and CDR2 FYNNEI. Trimming at V came to 9 bases and at J to 5 bases, leaving 10 bases not matched to a gene. The CDR3 has 15 amino acids. CDR3 loop: CARAQGQGASETQYF. Here the CDR3 DNA reads TGTGCCAGGGCCCAGGGACAGGGGGCTTCGGAGACCCAGTACTTC.

This chain connects TRBV28 to TRBJ1-1; the match to TRBD1 covers 7 bases. The trim removed 1 base at V and 1 base at J, leaving 9 bases unmatched. The germline V gene has CDR1 MDHEN and CDR2 SYDVKM. This CDR3 has 17 residues. CDR3 protein: CASSLSSTGWRNTEAFF. For the CDR3, the DNA is TGTGCCAGCAGTTTATCCTCGACAGGGTGGAGGAACACTGAAGCTTTCTTT.

This clone has a single count. This chain uses TRBV9 with TRBJ2-3; no clear D. There are 12 residues in the CDR3. Between the trimmed V and J ends, which lost 4 bases and 5 bases, there was a span of 8 bases. Germline-derived CDR1 and CDR2 are SGDLS and YYNGEE. CDR3 in DNA: TGTGCCAGCAGCCCTTCCAGAGATACGCAGTATTTT. Amino acid sequence: CASSPSRDTQYF.

V and J are TRBV11-3 and TRBJ2-1; D unresolved. The CDR3 runs 12 residues. V lost 5 bases to trimming and J lost 9 bases, with 11 bases between them. The V gene's germline CDR1 is SGHNT and CDR2 YENEEA. CDR3 in DNA: TGTGCCAGCAGCCACTTGGAGAGTGAGCAGTTCTTC. This codes for CASSHLESEQFF.

This clone was seen just once. The CDR3 nucleotides are TGTGCCAGCAGCTGGACACAACTTAGCACAGATACGCAGTATTTT. It specifies CASSWTQLSTDTQYF. The chain carries TRBV11-3 and TRBJ2-3, with TRBD1 as a possible D gene (5 bases). V was trimmed by 4 bases and J by 0 bases, leaving 11 bases between them. Germline values: CDR1 SGHNT, CDR2 YENEEA. This CDR3 has 15 residues.

The rearrangement uses TRBV29-1 and TRBJ1-2; no clear D. Trimming cost V 1 base and J 8 bases, with 14 bases left between them. CDR1 and CDR2 from the germline V gene are SQVTM and ANQGSEA. The CDR3 totals 13 residues. The CDR3 nucleotides read TGCAGCGTTGAAGTGACACCTTTTAAGGGCTACACCTTC. It is translated as CSVEVTPFKGYTF. The full variable domain, rest sourced from reference TRBV29-1 and TRBJ1-2, is SAVISQKPSRDICQRGTSLTIQCQVDSQVTMMFWYRQQPGQSLTLIATANQGSEATYESGFVIDKFPISRPNLTFSTLTVSNMSPEDSSIYLCSVEVTPFKGYTFGSGTRLTVV.

The chain carries TRBV5-1 and TRBJ1-1; TRBD1 agrees at 10 bases. Unmatched junction bases numbered 8, after V lost 4 bases and J lost 11 bases. Per germline, CDR1 SGHRS and CDR2 YFSETQ. The CDR3 spans 13 residues. CDR3 residues: CASSPRDRGLAFF. The CDR3 DNA is TGCGCCAGCAGCCCGAGGGACAGGGGTCTGGCTTTCTTT. Full variable domain (outside the CDR3, taken from reference TRBV5-1 and TRBJ1-1): KAGVTQTPRYLIKTRGQQVTLSCSPISGHRSVSWYQQTPGQGLQFLFEYFSETQRNKGNFPGRFSGRQFSNSRSEMNVSTLELGDSALYLCASSPRDRGLAFFGQGTRLTVV.

This chain connects TRBV18 to TRBJ2-7; 11 bases match TRBD2. CDR1 is KGHSH and CDR2 is LQKENI in the germline V gene. Trimming cost V 3 bases and J 5 bases; bases outside gene matches: 6. This CDR3 comprises 15 residues. DNA for the CDR3: TGTGCCAGCTCACCGCTAGCGGGAGGTTCCCACGAGCAGTACTTC. Translated, it gives CASSPLAGGSHEQYF.